This T cell receptor (beta chain) was sequenced during a study of a mutant IDH1 vaccine in newly diagnosed glioma (dated by TCRdb to the early 2020s). Regarding the study in general: Eight vaccinations were administered to patients in weeks 1, 3, 5, 7, 11, 15, 19 and 23, corresponding to visits V03 through V10. Before enrollment, most patients had been given radiochemotherapy with temozolomide as standard therapy, while the rest had received either radiotherapy alone or temozolomide alone. Vaccination was initiated 4-6 weeks after radiotherapy alone, or concurrently with temozolomide cycles in the chemotherapy-containing groups. The roughly 32 treated patients were around 60% male and around 40% female, with a mean age of approximately 40 years. Longitudinal TCRB deep sequencing was done for some 26 treated patients, wherever samples were available for exploratory analyses. Peripheral blood was drawn at six visits: V03 (baseline), V05, V07, V10, V12 and V13.

The CDR3 runs 16 residues from the cysteine to the phenylalanine. The retained sequence is limited to the CDR3, 48 bases, with the frame set at the first base. Ends trimmed: V by 5 bases, J by 3 bases; bases unmatched to a gene: 8. CDR1 and CDR2 are drawn from the germline V gene: SGHNT, YENEEA. The library was obtained by the immunoSEQ multiplex PCR assay. Rearranged TCR beta chain sequences were amplified using the hsTCRB Kit according to the manufacturer's protocol. An Illumina MiSeq was used to sequence the TCRB libraries. As for the authors' bioinformatics: Demultiplexing, trimming and gene mapping were performed with the kit vendor's proprietary platform. What TCRdb holds here is the immuneACCESS table cut down to in-frame rearrangements. Part of the clones is not present; checked against another copy, under half of the missing clones reflect an unresolved V gene, and the others are unexplained. Clonal size and the V and J genes are those of that table, whereas D and trimming came from the DNA. Across this sample there are around 57,000 clones, with over 75% seen only once. The leading ten clones occupy approximately 2% of the sample.

Beyond this particular receptor, the publication reports: Availability determined which PBMC samples were chosen for TCRB deep sequencing. Vaccine-induced immune responses across multiple MHC alleles were detected in over 85% of patients. Pseudoprogression seemed to be unrelated to changes in the top peripheral T cell clonotypes found by TCRB sequencing. According to the authors, sample limitations meant that analyses of patient blood samples could not be reproduced.

In regard to this clone: Its antigen target is currently unknown. No per-base quality is available; no much larger clone lies one base away.

The sample's time point label, decoded: week 11, during vaccination. Each vaccine dose, consisting of 300 ug of a 20-mer mutant IDH1 peptide in Montanide, was administered subcutaneously with topical imiquimod. Newly diagnosed WHO grade 3 or 4 IDH1-mutant astrocytomas showing loss of nuclear ATRX were present in the donors. The samples were drawn from NOA16, a multicentre, single-arm, open-label phase I trial in Germany that tested a mutant IDH1 peptide vaccine in humans for the first time. Genomic DNA for TCRB sequencing was isolated from EDTA blood with the DNeasy Blood and Tissue Kit. Material: PBMCs, obtained from a glioma patient whose treatment included an IDH1 peptide vaccine. The clonotype originates from a middle-aged man with glioma. The V gene is TRBV11-3 and the J gene is TRBJ1-3; 9 central nucleotides agree with TRBD1. The DNA is TGTGCCAGCAGCGCCGGGACAGGGAGTGATGGAAACACCATATATTTT. It is translated as CASSAGTGSDGNTIYF.